This T cell receptor (beta chain) originates from a study of T cells in Graves' hyperthyroidism and ophthalmopathy. Regarding the study as a whole: Also found in blood were most expanded thyroid clonotypes above 0.001.

Absent ophthalmopathy progression within 18 months defined stable Graves' hyperthyroidism. PBMCs were sourced from roughly 9.3 ml fresh peripheral blood. The CDR3 is made up of 13 amino acids. Germline CDR1 LGHNA, CDR2 YNFKEQ. Trimming removed 4 bases at V and 5 bases at J, with 12 bases between. The table lists this clonotype with many counts. Its cognate antigen is unknown. Amplification of TCR beta CDR3 regions used RNA as the template. Primed by the HTBI set, a first-round RT-PCR was run on the TCR CDR3. TCRdb re-derived calls from the multiplex PCR reads in MiXCR, one entry per CDR3 protein. The table has about 290,000 distinct CDR3 sequences, approximately 13% seen once.

The sequence was obtained from a woman aged 40 to 50 with Graves' hyperthyroidism. The sequenced sample was blood. This chain joins TRBV4-2 and TRBJ2-7; perhaps TRBD2 as D (6 bases). This CDR3 reads CASSRGLSDEQYF. Written as DNA, the CDR3 is TGTGCCAGCAGCCGCGGACTATCAGACGAGCAGTACTTC.